This TCR beta chain was obtained from a study of control samples from healthy donors and cancer patients. Germline V gives CDR1 LNHDA, CDR2 SQIVND (reference sequence). V shed 2 bases and J 5 bases; nucleotides not matched to a gene: 18. The CDR3 sequence is 20 residues long. The data were produced by immunoSEQ multiplex PCR, yet TCRdb's version contains in-frame clones alone and is incomplete. The table has about 120,000 clones, just under 95% seen once; the top ten hold approximately 6%. This TCR was recovered from a man younger than 35 in good health. Sequencing used blood. V is TRBV19 and J is TRBJ2-1, with 10 bases matching TRBD1. DNA of the CDR3: TGTGCCAGTAGTATACGTCGTAAAGCGAACAGACAGGGGGCCGACAATGAGCAGTTCTTC. Its protein product is CASSIRRKANRQGADNEQFF.